Listed below are T cell receptor beta chains from one sample, sequenced in a study of shared clonotypes between healthy human individuals. Clones were read by immunoSEQ multiplex PCR, and TCRdb kept only the in-frame ones, dropping some. The repertoire consists of around 1,100,000 clones, with 70% to 85% occurring once and the leading ten covering roughly 0.82%. The sample was memory CD4+ T cells from PBMCs. The receptors were gathered from a man aged 18 to 35 in good health. Some clones in this sample may be carry-over from other donors' samples. Each CDR3 is given with its conserved first and last residue. A D gene is named only where the DNA matches it firmly. Only some rows state a clone size, as once, few, many or a class for expanded clones.

V	size	D	J	DNA	CDR3
TRBV18	NA	NA	TRBJ1-2	TGTGCCAGCTCCCCGGGACTCCAGCGGAACTATGGCTACACCTTC	CASSPGLQRNYGYTF
TRBV28	NA	NA	TRBJ2-1	TGTGCCAGCAGTCGGGACTCCGGTGCTCGCGGGAATGAGCAGTTCTTC	CASSRDSGARGNEQFF
TRBV9	NA	NA	TRBJ2-1	TGTGCCAGCAGCCAGGGACTGGAACAGCAGTTCTTC	CASSQGLEQQFF
TRBV6-1	NA	NA	TRBJ1-4	TGTGCCAGCAATCCAAATTCTAATGAAAAACTGTTTTTT	CASNPNSNEKLFF
TRBV7-2	NA	TRBD1	TRBJ2-4	TGTGCCAGCAGCAGCACAGGGGGCAAGAACATTCAGTACTTC	CASSSTGGKNIQYF
TRBV18	NA	TRBD1	TRBJ2-6	TGTGCCAGCTCACCCGGGACAGGAAGCTCTGGGGCCAACGTCCTGACTTTC	CASSPGTGSSGANVLTF
TRBV6-6	NA	TRBD2	TRBJ2-1	TGTGCCAGCAGTTACACCATGGGGAGGGGTAGTGTGTTCTTC	CASSYTMGRGSVFF
TRBV4-1	once	NA	TRBJ2-7	TGCGCCAGCAGCCAAGCTCTGCGGCAGGGCTCCTACGAGCAGTACTTC	CASSQALRQGSYEQYF
TRBV12-5	NA	TRBD2	TRBJ2-2	TGTGCTAGTGGTTCAAATAGCGGGAGCGGTCACGGGGAGCTGTTTTTT	CASGSNSGSGHGELFF
TRBV4-2	NA	TRBD2	TRBJ2-3	TGTGCCAGCAGCCTGAAGACCGGGACTAGCGGAACAGATACGCAGTATTTT	CASSLKTGTSGTDTQYF
TRBV10-2	once	NA	TRBJ2-1	TGCGCCAGCGAGGCTTACAATGAGCAGTTCTTC	CASEAYNEQFF
TRBV2	NA	NA	TRBJ2-3	TGTGCCAGCAGTGAACGGGTAGCCCGTAGCACAGATACGCAGTATTTT	CASSERVARSTDTQYF
TRBV7-3	NA	NA	TRBJ2-7	TGTGCCAGCAGCTTAACGTCAACAGGGCAGTACGAGCAGTACTTC	CASSLTSTGQYEQYF
TRBV14	NA	TRBD2	TRBJ2-1	TGTGCCAGCAGCCAAGTTAGCGGGAGGGCCCATGAGCAGTTCTTC	CASSQVSGRAHEQFF
TRBV2	NA	TRBD2	TRBJ2-5	TGTGCCAGCAACCTAGGTCAGTTGGCTGGGGCTAGCGGGAGTTCGGAGACCCAGTACTTC	CASNLGQLAGASGSSETQYF
TRBV14	NA	NA	TRBJ1-2	TGTGCCAGCAGCCAAGATCTAGCGCCGGGCAACTATGGCTACACCTTC	CASSQDLAPGNYGYTF
TRBV4-2	NA	NA	TRBJ2-7	TGTGCCAGCAGCCAGCCCGGTGGATCCTACGAGCAGTACTTC	CASSQPGGSYEQYF
TRBV29-1	NA	NA	TRBJ2-3	TGCAGCGCCGCTGGACAAACTAGCACAGATACGCAGTATTTT	CSAAGQTSTDTQYF
TRBV4-3	NA	NA	TRBJ2-3	TGCGCCAGCAGCCAAGCCCAAACTAGCACAGATACGCAGTATTTT	CASSQAQTSTDTQYF
TRBV2	NA	TRBD2	TRBJ2-1	TGTGCCAGCAGCGGCGGGACTAGCGGGAGTAATGAGCAGTTCTTC	CASSGGTSGSNEQFF
TRBV5-1	NA	TRBD2	TRBJ2-2	TGCGCCAGCGGGGGACTAGCGGGAGCCACCGGGGAGCTGTTTTTT	CASGGLAGATGELFF
TRBV7-6	NA	TRBD2	TRBJ2-7	TGTGCCAGCAGCACGGGACTAGCGGGAGTAGGGTACGAGCAGTACTTC	CASSTGLAGVGYEQYF
TRBV21-1	NA	NA	TRBJ1-1	TGTGCCAGCAGCAAAGCTTGGCCAGGGTTGGGCACTGAAGCTTTCTTT	CASSKAWPGLGTEAFF
TRBV19	NA	NA	TRBJ1-2	TGTGCCAGTAGCCCCGGCGGGCGATTTCATAACTATGGCTACACCTTC	CASSPGGRFHNYGYTF
TRBV6-1	NA	TRBD2	TRBJ2-3	TGTGCCAGCAGGGGAACTAGCGGGAGCTCAGATACGCAGTATTTT	CASRGTSGSSDTQYF
TRBV7-3	NA	TRBD2	TRBJ2-1	TGTGCCAGCAGTTCCAGCGGGGCTAATGAGCAGTTCTTC	CASSSSGANEQFF
TRBV19	NA	NA	TRBJ1-4	TGTGCCACCGCAACAAGACCATCTGCAACTAATGAAAAACTGTTTTTT	CATATRPSATNEKLFF
TRBV10-2	once	NA	TRBJ2-7	TGCGCCAGCAGTGAAACCGGGACAATGAGGGGGGAGCAGTACTTC	CASSETGTMRGEQYF
TRBV7-9	few	NA	TRBJ2-1	TGTGCCAGCAGCTTAAGAGGGCCTCCCAATGAGCAGTTCTTC	CASSLRGPPNEQFF
TRBV5-1	many	NA	TRBJ1-3	TGCGCCAGCAGCTTGGAGCCGACATCTGGAAACACCATATATTTT	CASSLEPTSGNTIYF
TRBV5-1	NA	NA	TRBJ2-1	TGCGCCAGCAGCACGGGGACCGGACACAATGAGCAGTTCTTC	CASSTGTGHNEQFF
TRBV11-3	NA	TRBD1	TRBJ1-1	TGTGCCAGCAGCTTAGAACAGGGGGCTGAAGCTTTCTTT	CASSLEQGAEAFF
TRBV14	once	NA	TRBJ1-1	TGTGCCAGCAGCCACCGACATGTACCGATGAACACTGAAGCTTTCTTT	CASSHRHVPMNTEAFF
TRBV4-2	NA	NA	TRBJ1-3	TGTGCCAGCAGCCAGGGCCCGGGAGGGTTTGGCACCATATATTTT	CASSQGPGGFGTIYF
TRBV5-1	NA	NA	TRBJ2-3	TGCGCCAGCAGCTTGTACAGAACTAGCACAGATACGCAGTATTTT	CASSLYRTSTDTQYF
TRBV7-2	NA	NA	TRBJ2-6	TGTGCCAGCAGCCTTAATCTAGCGCCTGGGGCCAACGTCCTGACTTTC	CASSLNLAPGANVLTF
TRBV6-6	many	NA	TRBJ1-1	TGTGCCAGCAGTTACGGGGACACAAACACTGAAGCTTTCTTT	CASSYGDTNTEAFF
TRBV4-1	NA	TRBD2	TRBJ2-3	TGCGCCAGCAGCCAAGATTCGCCGGGAGGCGGGAGAGTATATACGCAGTATTTT	CASSQDSPGGGRVYTQYF
TRBV10-2	NA	TRBD2	TRBJ2-1	TGCGCCAGCAGTGAGCGGACTAGCGGGGTCCGGGGCGGGATATACAATGAGCAGTTCTTC	CASSERTSGVRGGIYNEQFF
TRBV5-5	NA	NA	TRBJ2-2	TGTGCCAGCAGGGAAAACTGGGGCAGGGGAGTACCCGGGGAGCTGTTTTTT	CASRENWGRGVPGELFF
TRBV2	NA	NA	TRBJ2-2	TGTGCCAGCAGATACGTCCTACCCGGGGAGCTGTTTTTT	CASRYVLPGELFF
TRBV7-3	NA	NA	TRBJ1-1	TGTGCCAGCAGCTTAGATCCGGGGAACACTGAAGCTTTCTTT	CASSLDPGNTEAFF
TRBV5-1	NA	NA	TRBJ2-7	TGCGCCAGCAGCTTTTTGTCTCGACCCTACTACGAGCAGTACTTC	CASSFLSRPYYEQYF
TRBV6-4	once	NA	TRBJ1-1	TGTGCCAGCAGTGACTGGAACCAGGGTAACACTGAAGCTTTCTTT	CASSDWNQGNTEAFF
TRBV7-3	NA	TRBD2	TRBJ2-1	TGTGCCAGCAGCTTAATGCCTAGCGGAAGCTCCTACAATGAGCAGTTCTTC	CASSLMPSGSSYNEQFF
TRBV6-4	NA	NA	TRBJ1-2	TGTGCCAGCAGTGACTATGCAGGGGCTTCCTATGGCTACACCTTC	CASSDYAGASYGYTF
TRBV7-3	NA	TRBD2	TRBJ2-1	TGTGCCAGCAGCACCGGGACTAGCGGCTACAATGAGCAGTTCTTC	CASSTGTSGYNEQFF
TRBV6-5	few	TRBD2	TRBJ2-2	TGTGCCAGCAGTTACCGTCGGACTAGATCGGTCGGGGAGCTGTTTTTT	CASSYRRTRSVGELFF
TRBV7-9	NA	TRBD2	TRBJ2-1	TGTGCCAGCAGCTTGAGGACTAGCGGGAGGACTGAGCAGTTCTTC	CASSLRTSGRTEQFF
TRBV20-1	NA	NA	TRBJ1-1	TGCAGTGCCTTCCAGCGGACTGAAGCTTTCTTT	CSAFQRTEAFF
TRBV28	few	NA	TRBJ2-2	TGTGCCAGCACCAGGGAGAGCACCGGGGAGCTGTTTTTT	CASTRESTGELFF
TRBV9	few	NA	TRBJ1-3	TGTGCCAGCAGCGTAGCTCCAGGGTCGTCTGGAAACACCATATATTTT	CASSVAPGSSGNTIYF
TRBV7-3	NA	TRBD2	TRBJ2-1	TGTGCCAGCAGCCTAACCGGGACTAGGTCATACAATGAGCAGTTCTTC	CASSLTGTRSYNEQFF
TRBV7-9	NA	TRBD2	TRBJ2-3	TGTGCCAGCAGCTTCTCAGCGGGAGTTGTAGATACGCAGTATTTT	CASSFSAGVVDTQYF
TRBV11-2	NA	NA	TRBJ2-5	TGTGCCAGCAGCTTAGGCCAGCAAGAGACCCAGTACTTC	CASSLGQQETQYF
TRBV15	NA	TRBD1	TRBJ1-3	TGTGCCACCAGCAGAGCGACAGGGACCGTCTCGGGAAACACCATATATTTT	CATSRATGTVSGNTIYF
TRBV19	few	NA	TRBJ2-5	TGTGCCAGTAGTGCCAGGAAGAGAGAGACCCAGTACTTC	CASSARKRETQYF